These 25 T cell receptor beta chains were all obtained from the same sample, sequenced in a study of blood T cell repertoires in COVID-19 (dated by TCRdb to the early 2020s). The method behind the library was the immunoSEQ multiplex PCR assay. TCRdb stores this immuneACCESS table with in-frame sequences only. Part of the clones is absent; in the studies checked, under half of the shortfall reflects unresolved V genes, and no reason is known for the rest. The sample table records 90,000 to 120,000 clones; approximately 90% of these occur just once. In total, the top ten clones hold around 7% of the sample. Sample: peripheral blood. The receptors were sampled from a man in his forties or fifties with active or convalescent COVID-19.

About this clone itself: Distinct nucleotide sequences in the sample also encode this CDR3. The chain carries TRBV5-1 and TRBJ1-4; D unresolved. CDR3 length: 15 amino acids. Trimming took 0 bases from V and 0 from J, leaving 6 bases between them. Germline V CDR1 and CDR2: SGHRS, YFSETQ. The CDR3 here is CASSLEGATNEKLFF. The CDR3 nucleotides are TGCGCCAGCAGCTTGGAAGGAGCAACTAATGAAAAACTGTTTTTT.

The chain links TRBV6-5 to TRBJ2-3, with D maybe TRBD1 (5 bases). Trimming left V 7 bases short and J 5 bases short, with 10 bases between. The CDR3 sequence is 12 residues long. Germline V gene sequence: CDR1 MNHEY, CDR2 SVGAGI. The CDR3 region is CASTSDRDTQYF. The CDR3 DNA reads TGTGCCAGCACCTCCGACAGAGATACGCAGTATTTT.

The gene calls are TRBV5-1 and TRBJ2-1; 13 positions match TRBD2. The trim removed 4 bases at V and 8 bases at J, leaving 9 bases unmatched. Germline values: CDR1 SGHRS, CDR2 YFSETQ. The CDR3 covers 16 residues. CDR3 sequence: CASSPNRLAGGDEQFF. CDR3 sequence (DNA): TGCGCCAGCAGCCCAAACCGACTAGCGGGAGGAGATGAGCAGTTCTTC.

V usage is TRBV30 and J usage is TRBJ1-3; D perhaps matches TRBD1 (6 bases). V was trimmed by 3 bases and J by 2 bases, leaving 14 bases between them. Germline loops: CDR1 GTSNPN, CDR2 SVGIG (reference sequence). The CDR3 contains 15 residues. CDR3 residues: CAWSAAGAAGNTIYF. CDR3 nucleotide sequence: TGTGCCTGGAGCGCAGCAGGGGCGGCTGGAAACACCATATATTTT.

The CDR3 reads CAAADRSGMDEQYF. The DNA for the CDR3 is TGTGCCGCAGCTGATCGTAGCGGGATGGACGAGCAGTACTTC. The chain carries TRBV27 and TRBJ2-7; 8 bases fit TRBD2. V lost 11 bases to trimming and J lost 5 bases; unmatched junction nucleotides: 14. The CDR3 covers 14 residues. CDR1 is MNHEY, CDR2 SMNVEV, per germline (reference sequence).

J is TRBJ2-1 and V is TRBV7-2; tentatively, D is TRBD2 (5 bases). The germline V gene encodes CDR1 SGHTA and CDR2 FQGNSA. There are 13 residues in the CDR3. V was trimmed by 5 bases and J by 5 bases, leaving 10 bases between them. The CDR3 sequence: CASSPDGNNEQFF. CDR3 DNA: TGTGCCAGCAGCCCTGACGGGAACAATGAGCAGTTCTTC.

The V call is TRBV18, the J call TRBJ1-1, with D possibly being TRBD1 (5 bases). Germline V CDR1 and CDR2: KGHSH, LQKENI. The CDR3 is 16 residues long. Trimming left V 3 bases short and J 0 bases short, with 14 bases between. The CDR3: CASSPPGYPMNTEAFF. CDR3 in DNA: TGTGCCAGCTCACCCCCAGGGTACCCTATGAACACTGAAGCTTTCTTT.

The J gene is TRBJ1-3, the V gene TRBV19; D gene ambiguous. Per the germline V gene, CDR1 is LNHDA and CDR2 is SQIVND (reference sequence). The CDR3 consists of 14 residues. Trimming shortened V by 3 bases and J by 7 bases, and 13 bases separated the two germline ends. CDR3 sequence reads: CASSMPGDKNTIYF. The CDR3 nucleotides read TGTGCCAGTAGTATGCCCGGGGATAAGAACACCATATATTTT.

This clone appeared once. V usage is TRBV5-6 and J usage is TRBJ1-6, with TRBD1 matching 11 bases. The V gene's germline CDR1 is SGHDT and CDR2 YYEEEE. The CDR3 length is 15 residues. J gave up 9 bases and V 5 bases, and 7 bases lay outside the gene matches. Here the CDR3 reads CASRFGTGGGSPLHF. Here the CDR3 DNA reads TGTGCCAGCAGGTTTGGGACAGGGGGTGGTTCACCCCTCCACTTT.

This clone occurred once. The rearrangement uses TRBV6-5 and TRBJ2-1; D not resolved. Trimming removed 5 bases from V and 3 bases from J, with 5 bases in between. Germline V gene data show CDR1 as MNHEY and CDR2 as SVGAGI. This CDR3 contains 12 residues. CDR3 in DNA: TGTGCCAGCAGTCTTAACTACAATGAGCAGTTCTTC. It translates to CASSLNYNEQFF.

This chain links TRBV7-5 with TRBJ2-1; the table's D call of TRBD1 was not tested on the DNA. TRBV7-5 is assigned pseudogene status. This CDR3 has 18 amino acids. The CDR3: CARSIGQGSKDRYNEQFF. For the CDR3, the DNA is TGTGCCAGAAGCATTGGACAGGGCTCCAAGGACAGGTACAATGAGCAGTTCTTC.

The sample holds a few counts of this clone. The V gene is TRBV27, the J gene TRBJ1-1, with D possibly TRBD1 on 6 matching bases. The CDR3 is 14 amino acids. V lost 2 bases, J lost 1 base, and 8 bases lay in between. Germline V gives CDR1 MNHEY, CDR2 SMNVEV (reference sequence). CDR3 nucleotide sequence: TGTGCCAGCAGTTTAGTCAGGGGGAACACTGAAGCTTTCTTT. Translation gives CASSLVRGNTEAFF.

CDR3 sequence reads: CAWVEGGTKTQYF. For the CDR3, the DNA is TGTGCCTGGGTCGAAGGGGGCACGAAGACCCAGTACTTC. The V call is TRBV30, the J call TRBJ2-5; 7 nucleotides align to TRBD1. The J segment lost 6 bases and the V segment lost 5 bases, leaving 9 bases of the junction unmatched. Germline V gives CDR1 GTSNPN, CDR2 SVGIG (reference sequence). CDR3 length: 13 residues.

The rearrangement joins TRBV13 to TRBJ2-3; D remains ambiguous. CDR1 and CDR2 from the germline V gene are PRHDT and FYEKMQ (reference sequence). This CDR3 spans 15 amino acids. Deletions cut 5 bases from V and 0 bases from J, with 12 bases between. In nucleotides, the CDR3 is TGTGCCAGCAGCCTAAAGGTGACTAGCACAGATACGCAGTATTTT. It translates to CASSLKVTSTDTQYF.

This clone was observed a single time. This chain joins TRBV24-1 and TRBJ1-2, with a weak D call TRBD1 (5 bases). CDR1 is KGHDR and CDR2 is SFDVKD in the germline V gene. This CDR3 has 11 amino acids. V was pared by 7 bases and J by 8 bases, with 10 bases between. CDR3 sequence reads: CATSAGGGYTF. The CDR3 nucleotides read TGTGCCACCAGCGCCGGGGGGGGCTACACCTTC.

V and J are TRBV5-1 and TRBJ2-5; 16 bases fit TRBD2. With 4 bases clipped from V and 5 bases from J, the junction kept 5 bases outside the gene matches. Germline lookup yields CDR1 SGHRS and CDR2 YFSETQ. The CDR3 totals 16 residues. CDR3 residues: CASSPGLAGGPETQYF. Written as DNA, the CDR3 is TGCGCCAGCAGCCCGGGACTAGCGGGAGGGCCTGAGACCCAGTACTTC.

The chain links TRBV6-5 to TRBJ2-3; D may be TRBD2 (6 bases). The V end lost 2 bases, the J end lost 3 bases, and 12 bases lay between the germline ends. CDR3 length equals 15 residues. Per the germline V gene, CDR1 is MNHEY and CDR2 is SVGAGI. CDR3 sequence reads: CASSYRRDGTDTQYF. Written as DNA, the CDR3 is TGTGCCAGCAGTTACCGGCGGGATGGGACAGATACGCAGTATTTT.

The CDR3 DNA reads as TGCGCCAGCAGCCAAGGACAGGGCCCTTTCAATGAGCAGTTCTTC. Its protein is CASSQGQGPFNEQFF. The gene calls are TRBV4-1 and TRBJ2-1, with 7 nucleotides matching TRBD1. There are 15 residues in the CDR3. The trim removed 1 base at V and 6 bases at J, leaving 6 bases unmatched. Germline V gene lookup returns CDR1 MGHRA and CDR2 YSYEKL.

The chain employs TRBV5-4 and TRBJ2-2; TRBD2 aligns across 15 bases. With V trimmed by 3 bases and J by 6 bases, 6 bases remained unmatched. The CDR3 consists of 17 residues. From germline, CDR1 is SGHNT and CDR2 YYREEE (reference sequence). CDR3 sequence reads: CASSSRTSGRAAGELFF. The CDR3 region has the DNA TGTGCCAGCAGCTCCCGGACTAGCGGGAGGGCCGCCGGGGAGCTGTTTTTT.

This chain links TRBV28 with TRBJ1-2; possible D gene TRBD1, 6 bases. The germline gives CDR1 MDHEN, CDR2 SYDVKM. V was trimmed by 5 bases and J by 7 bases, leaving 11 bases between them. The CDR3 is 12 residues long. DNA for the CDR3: TGTGCCAGCAGTCGGGGGGCGATTGGCTACACCTTC. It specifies CASSRGAIGYTF.

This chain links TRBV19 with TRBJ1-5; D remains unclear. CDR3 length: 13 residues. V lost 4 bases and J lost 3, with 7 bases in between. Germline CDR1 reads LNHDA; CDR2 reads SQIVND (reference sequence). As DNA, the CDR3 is TGTGCCAGTAGTAACGGGATCAATCAGCCCCAGCATTTT. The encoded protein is CASSNGINQPQHF.

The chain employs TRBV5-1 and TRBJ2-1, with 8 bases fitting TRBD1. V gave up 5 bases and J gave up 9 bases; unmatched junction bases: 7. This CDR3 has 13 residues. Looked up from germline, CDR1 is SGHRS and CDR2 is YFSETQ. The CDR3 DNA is TGCGCCAGCAGGATGCAGGGGGCGTCTGAGCAGTTCTTC. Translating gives CASRMQGASEQFF. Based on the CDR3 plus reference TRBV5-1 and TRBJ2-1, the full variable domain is KAGVTQTPRYLIKTRGQQVTLSCSPISGHRSVSWYQQTPGQGLQFLFEYFSETQRNKGNFPGRFSGRQFSNSRSEMNVSTLELGDSALYLCASRMQGASEQFFGPGTRLTVL.

The CDR3 sequence: CASSDRRDSEEETQYF. CDR3 coding DNA: TGTGCCAGCAGCGACCGGAGGGACAGTGAAGAAGAGACCCAGTACTTC. This chain connects TRBV9 to TRBJ2-5; tentative D call: TRBD1 (7 bases). From germline, CDR1 is SGDLS and CDR2 YYNGEE. V gave up 3 bases and J gave up 3 bases, with 18 bases separating them. The CDR3 totals 16 residues.

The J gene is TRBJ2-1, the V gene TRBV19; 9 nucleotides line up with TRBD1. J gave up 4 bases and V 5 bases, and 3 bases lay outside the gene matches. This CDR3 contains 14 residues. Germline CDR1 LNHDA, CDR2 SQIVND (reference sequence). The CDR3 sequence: CASSSGTGYNEQFF. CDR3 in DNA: TGTGCCAGTAGTTCCGGGACAGGGTACAATGAGCAGTTCTTC.

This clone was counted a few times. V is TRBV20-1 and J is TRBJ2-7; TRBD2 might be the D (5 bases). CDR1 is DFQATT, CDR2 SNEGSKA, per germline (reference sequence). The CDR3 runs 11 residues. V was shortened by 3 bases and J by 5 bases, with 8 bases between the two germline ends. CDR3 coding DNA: TGCAGTGCTAGCAGGACTGACGAGCAGTACTTC. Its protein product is CSASRTDEQYF.